A selection of T cell receptor beta chains follows, all from one sample in a study of blood T cell repertoires in COVID-19. Produced via immunoSEQ multiplex PCR; TCRdb's table is partial and in-frame only. The sample yields about 66,000 clones, approximately 79% seen once. Sequencing was done on a sample of peripheral blood. These TCRs come from a man aged 55-75 years with acute or convalescent COVID-19. Both conserved end residues are part of each CDR3. The order of the fields is clone size, D gene, J gene, V gene, CDR3 DNA, CDR3 protein. A D gene is named only where the DNA matches it firmly. Size tells how often a clone was seen (once, few, many) or the class of an expanded clone, and some rows leave it out.

clone_size: once
d_call: TRBD2
j_call: TRBJ2-1
v_call: TRBV4-1
cdr3_nt: TGCGCCAGCAGCCAGCTGGGACTAGCGGGATACAATGAGCAGTTCTTC
cdr3_aa: CASSQLGLAGYNEQFF

clone_size: NA
d_call: TRBD2
j_call: TRBJ2-1
v_call: TRBV18
cdr3_nt: TGTGCCAGCTCACCACCGGGACTAGCGGGGAGCGAGCAGTTCTTC
cdr3_aa: CASSPPGLAGSEQFF

clone_size: NA
d_call: TRBD1
j_call: TRBJ2-5
v_call: TRBV30
cdr3_nt: TGTGCCTGGAGTTCCCTGACAGGGAAGATACAAGAGACCCAGTACTTC
cdr3_aa: CAWSSLTGKIQETQYF

clone_size: NA
d_call: TRBD1
j_call: TRBJ1-5
v_call: TRBV19
cdr3_nt: TGTGCCAGTAGTTCTATGGACAGGGGTGGCCAGCCCCAGCATTTT
cdr3_aa: CASSSMDRGGQPQHF

clone_size: NA
d_call: NA
j_call: TRBJ2-1
v_call: TRBV30
cdr3_nt: TGTGCCTGGGCCCTTGGGGGGGCTAACAATGAGCAGTTCTTC
cdr3_aa: CAWALGGANNEQFF

clone_size: NA
d_call: NA
j_call: TRBJ1-1
v_call: TRBV18
cdr3_nt: TGTGCCAGCTCACCCAGGAGGGAAAACACTGAAGCTTTCTTT
cdr3_aa: CASSPRRENTEAFF

clone_size: NA
d_call: NA
j_call: TRBJ2-1
v_call: TRBV6-2/TRBV6-3
cdr3_nt: TGTGCCAGCAGCCTACAAAATGAGCAGTTCTTC
cdr3_aa: CASSLQNEQFF

clone_size: once
d_call: TRBD1
j_call: TRBJ1-1
v_call: TRBV15
cdr3_nt: TGTGCCACCAGCAGGGACAGGGGACGGGCTGAAGCTTTCTTT
cdr3_aa: CATSRDRGRAEAFF

clone_size: NA
d_call: TRBD2
j_call: TRBJ2-1
v_call: TRBV5-1
cdr3_nt: TGCGCCAGCAGCTCTAGCGGGGGGTTCAATGAGCAGTTCTTC
cdr3_aa: CASSSSGGFNEQFF

clone_size: NA
d_call: TRBD2
j_call: TRBJ2-1
v_call: TRBV9
cdr3_nt: TGTGCCAGCAGCGTAGGCTCCGGGACTACCAATGAGCAGTTCTTC
cdr3_aa: CASSVGSGTTNEQFF

clone_size: NA
d_call: TRBD2
j_call: TRBJ2-2
v_call: TRBV30
cdr3_nt: TGTGCCTGGAGGCCCCGCAGCGGGGGGACGAACACCGGGGAGCTGTTTTTT
cdr3_aa: CAWRPRSGGTNTGELFF

clone_size: NA
d_call: NA
j_call: TRBJ1-2
v_call: TRBV6-1
cdr3_nt: TGTGCCAGCAGTGTTGCCCGACATCACCCCTCATATGGCTACACCTTC
cdr3_aa: CASSVARHHPSYGYTF

clone_size: NA
d_call: TRBD2
j_call: TRBJ2-3
v_call: TRBV19
cdr3_nt: TGTGCCAGTACCAGGACTAGCGGGGGGGCCACAGATACGCAGTATTTT
cdr3_aa: CASTRTSGGATDTQYF

clone_size: NA
d_call: TRBD1
j_call: TRBJ1-1
v_call: TRBV7-9
cdr3_nt: TGTGCCAGTAGACAGGGGGTCCTGGGGCAGAACACTGAAGCTTTCTTT
cdr3_aa: CASRQGVLGQNTEAFF

clone_size: NA
d_call: TRBD1
j_call: TRBJ1-5
v_call: TRBV7-6
cdr3_nt: TGTGCCAGCAGCCGGGACAGCGGTCAGCCCCAGCATTTT
cdr3_aa: CASSRDSGQPQHF

clone_size: NA
d_call: TRBD1
j_call: TRBJ1-1
v_call: TRBV19
cdr3_nt: TGTGCCAGTAGCTCCTCCGGACAGGCCAACACTGAAGCTTTCTTT
cdr3_aa: CASSSSGQANTEAFF

clone_size: once
d_call: NA
j_call: TRBJ1-4
v_call: TRBV7-2
cdr3_nt: TGTGCCAGCAGCGCCCACCGCGGGGAAAAACTGTTTTTT
cdr3_aa: CASSAHRGEKLFF

clone_size: NA
d_call: TRBD1
j_call: TRBJ2-1
v_call: TRBV4-2
cdr3_nt: TGTGCCAGCAGCCAAGATGGAACAGGGGGCTTGAATGAGCAGTTCTTC
cdr3_aa: CASSQDGTGGLNEQFF

clone_size: NA
d_call: NA
j_call: TRBJ2-5
v_call: TRBV11-3
cdr3_nt: TGTGCCAGCAGCCTCACGGACTGGTACCAAGAGACCCAGTACTTC
cdr3_aa: CASSLTDWYQETQYF

clone_size: once
d_call: NA
j_call: TRBJ1-1
v_call: TRBV19
cdr3_nt: TGTGCCAGTAGTCCAGGGAGGGACACTGAAGCTTTCTTT
cdr3_aa: CASSPGRDTEAFF

clone_size: NA
d_call: NA
j_call: TRBJ1-2
v_call: TRBV4-3
cdr3_nt: TGCGCCAGCAGCCAAGATAACGAAGGGGCTACCTATGGCTACACCTTC
cdr3_aa: CASSQDNEGATYGYTF

clone_size: NA
d_call: NA
j_call: TRBJ1-6
v_call: TRBV12-3/TRBV12-4
cdr3_nt: TGTGCCAGCAGAAGAGCTTTGGGCTCACCCCTCCACTTT
cdr3_aa: CASRRALGSPLHF

clone_size: NA
d_call: NA
j_call: TRBJ2-4
v_call: TRBV4-3
cdr3_nt: TGCGCCAGCAGCCAAGGGGTAGGGGGTTCCCTCTACTTC
cdr3_aa: CASSQGVGGSLYF

clone_size: NA
d_call: TRBD2
j_call: TRBJ2-1
v_call: TRBV18
cdr3_nt: TGTGCCAGCTCACCACCCGCGGGGGGACCTTACAATGAGCAGTTCTTC
cdr3_aa: CASSPPAGGPYNEQFF

clone_size: NA
d_call: TRBD1
j_call: TRBJ1-2
v_call: TRBV11-2
cdr3_nt: TGTGCCAGCACCAACAGGGGCGGGTATGGCTACACCTTC
cdr3_aa: CASTNRGGYGYTF

clone_size: few
d_call: NA
j_call: TRBJ1-3
v_call: TRBV7-2
cdr3_nt: TGTGCCAGCAGCTTTAGGGGACTATCCGGAAACACCATATATTTT
cdr3_aa: CASSFRGLSGNTIYF

clone_size: NA
d_call: TRBD2
j_call: TRBJ2-1
v_call: TRBV7-2
cdr3_nt: TGTGCCAGCAGGAATCTAGCGGGCGATGAGCAGTTCTTC
cdr3_aa: CASRNLAGDEQFF

clone_size: NA
d_call: TRBD2
j_call: TRBJ2-3
v_call: TRBV9
cdr3_nt: TGTGCCAGCAGCGTAGGTCTAGCGGGGTATACGCAGTATTTT
cdr3_aa: CASSVGLAGYTQYF

clone_size: few
d_call: TRBD1
j_call: TRBJ1-1
v_call: TRBV4-3
cdr3_nt: TGCGCCAGCAGCCAAGATAGTCACGGGACAGGGAGCGAAGCTTTCTTT
cdr3_aa: CASSQDSHGTGSEAFF

clone_size: NA
d_call: NA
j_call: TRBJ1-4
v_call: TRBV21-1
cdr3_nt: TGTGCCAGCATATGGACAGGAGCAACTAATGAAAAACTGTTTTTT
cdr3_aa: CASIWTGATNEKLFF

clone_size: NA
d_call: NA
j_call: TRBJ1-2
v_call: TRBV10-3
cdr3_nt: TGTGCCACCTTACAGATAAGCTATGGCTACACCTTC
cdr3_aa: CATLQISYGYTF

clone_size: NA
d_call: TRBD1
j_call: TRBJ1-2
v_call: TRBV11-3
cdr3_nt: TGTGCCAGCAGCTTAGGGGGACAGGCCCGCTATGGCTACACCTTC
cdr3_aa: CASSLGGQARYGYTF

clone_size: once
d_call: NA
j_call: TRBJ1-5
v_call: TRBV24-1
cdr3_nt: TGTGCCACCTCTTCAGGGTTTAATCAGCCCCAGCATTTT
cdr3_aa: CATSSGFNQPQHF

clone_size: few
d_call: NA
j_call: TRBJ2-5
v_call: TRBV11-3
cdr3_nt: TGTGCCAGCTCAAGAGCAGCAAGGGGGACCCAGTACTTC
cdr3_aa: CASSRAARGTQYF

clone_size: NA
d_call: TRBD1
j_call: TRBJ1-5
v_call: TRBV19
cdr3_nt: TGTGCCAGTAGCCCATGGGGGACAGGGGGCCCTTTTATCACGCCCCAGCATTTT
cdr3_aa: CASSPWGTGGPFITPQHF

clone_size: NA
d_call: TRBD2
j_call: TRBJ2-1
v_call: TRBV5-8
cdr3_nt: TGTGCCAGCAGCCTAGGACTAGCGGGGGGAGTCGATGAGCAGTTCTTC
cdr3_aa: CASSLGLAGGVDEQFF

clone_size: NA
d_call: NA
j_call: TRBJ1-3
v_call: TRBV6-7
cdr3_nt: TGTGCCAGCAGTTACTCGGCTCAGTTCTTCTCTGGAAACACCATATATTTT
cdr3_aa: CASSYSAQFFSGNTIYF

clone_size: few
d_call: TRBD1
j_call: TRBJ1-1
v_call: TRBV5-1
cdr3_nt: TGCGCCAGCAGCAGACAGGGTCCATTCATGAACACTGAAGCTTTCTTT
cdr3_aa: CASSRQGPFMNTEAFF

clone_size: NA
d_call: NA
j_call: TRBJ1-5
v_call: TRBV10-3
cdr3_nt: TGTGCCACCGCCTCCAGGGGAGGGGATCAGCCCCAGCATTTT
cdr3_aa: CATASRGGDQPQHF

clone_size: NA
d_call: NA
j_call: TRBJ2-5
v_call: TRBV30
cdr3_nt: TGTGCCTGGAGTGTACTAGGTGGCCAGTACTTC
cdr3_aa: CAWSVLGGQYF

clone_size: NA
d_call: NA
j_call: TRBJ1-1
v_call: TRBV5-4
cdr3_nt: TGTGCCAGCAGCTTGGCCCCGTTCGGGAACACTGAAGCTTTCTTT
cdr3_aa: CASSLAPFGNTEAFF

clone_size: NA
d_call: NA
j_call: TRBJ2-2
v_call: TRBV6-5
cdr3_nt: TGTGCCAGCAGCACAGGAGGGGTCAAGGCCGGGGAGCTGTTTTTT
cdr3_aa: CASSTGGVKAGELFF